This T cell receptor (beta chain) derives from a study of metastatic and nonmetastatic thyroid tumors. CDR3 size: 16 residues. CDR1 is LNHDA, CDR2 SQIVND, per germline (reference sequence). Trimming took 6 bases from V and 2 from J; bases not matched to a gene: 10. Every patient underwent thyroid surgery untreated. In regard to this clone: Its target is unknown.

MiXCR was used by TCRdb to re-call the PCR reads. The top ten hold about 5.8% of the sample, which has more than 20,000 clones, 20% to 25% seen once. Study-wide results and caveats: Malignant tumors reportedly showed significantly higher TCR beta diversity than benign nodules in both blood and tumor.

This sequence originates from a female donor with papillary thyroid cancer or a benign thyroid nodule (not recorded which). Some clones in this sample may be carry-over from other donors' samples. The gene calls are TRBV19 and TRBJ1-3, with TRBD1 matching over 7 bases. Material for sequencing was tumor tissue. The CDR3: CASRRQGLGTGNTIYF. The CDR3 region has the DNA TGTGCCAGTAGACGACAGGGCTTAGGGACTGGAAACACCATATATTTT.